The T cell receptor (beta chain) under discussion was sequenced for a study of T cells in Graves' hyperthyroidism and ophthalmopathy. Study details: Peripheral blood draws took place at initial diagnosis, ahead of any treatment. Notes on the study in general: The model predicted ophthalmopathy a median around 6.5 months before onset.

This clonotype was detected a few times. What it binds is unknown. The study defined stable Graves' hyperthyroidism as no ophthalmopathy progression within 18 months. Patients aged 18 to 65 had newly diagnosed hyperthyroidism of under 2 months' duration. The CDR3 length is 16 residues. With 4 bases removed from V and 3 bases from J, the gap between germline ends came to 15 bases. CDR1 and CDR2 (germline): LGHNA, YNFKEQ. There were TCR beta CDR3 regions amplified from RNA transcripts. HTBI primers drove first-round RT-PCR of the TCR CDR3. TCRdb analysed the multiplex PCR reads with MiXCR anew, one entry per CDR3 protein. This sample has approximately 220,000 distinct CDR3 sequences, with 18% found just once.

This receptor was obtained from a man in his forties with Graves' hyperthyroidism. The sample was blood. J is TRBJ2-2 and V is TRBV4-2, with no clear D. The CDR3 loop reads CASSRFGRKDTGELFF. CDR3 DNA sequence: TGTGCCAGCAGCCGATTCGGACGGAAAGACACCGGGGAGCTGTTTTTT.